This T cell receptor (beta chain) was observed in a study of blood T cells in healthy people across ages. CDR1 and CDR2 from the germline V gene are SQVTM and ANQGSEA. The V and J ends lost 6 bases and 4 bases, in that order; junction bases with no gene match: 5. The CDR3 consists of 14 residues. This clonotype showed up just a few times. Next came a second PCR, run for about 6 to 11 cycles, which used a sample-barcoded 5' primer along with a J-beta primer mix. TCRdb analysed the 5' RACE reads with MiXCR anew, one entry per CDR3 protein. The table lists some 760,000 distinct CDR3 sequences, roughly 25% of them singletons. The same specimen was also included in a second study, on T cells of mothers and their children.

The rearrangement joins TRBV29-1 to TRBJ2-1, with 11 bases fitting TRBD2. The sequence came from a boy aged 5-17 years in good health. Sequenced material: blood. CDR3: CSVSTSGGYNEQFF. CDR3 bases: TGCAGCGTCTCCACTAGCGGGGGATACAATGAGCAGTTCTTC.